Listed here are 23 T cell receptor beta chains from one sample, sequenced in a study of CD8 T cells in Susac syndrome. About 0.5 to 1 ug RNA was reverse transcribed with random hexamers. TCRdb re-analysed the immunoSEQ multiplex PCR reads in MiXCR, keeping a single row per CDR3 protein. The repertoire consists of approximately 190,000 distinct CDR3 sequences, with nearly 97% occurring once and the leading ten covering around 0.096%. The sequenced material came from CD4+ T cells from PBMCs. These receptors were obtained from a human donor with Susac syndrome.

The chain employs TRBV2 and TRBJ2-1; TRBD1 matches 7 bases. With V trimmed by 6 bases and J by 9 bases, 8 bases remained unmatched. CDR1 and CDR2 (germline): SNHLY, FYNNEI. The CDR3 has 13 residues. The CDR3 region has the DNA TGTGCCAGCAGCCTACGCCAGGGGGTTGAGCAGTTCTTC. It yields the protein CASSLRQGVEQFF.

This sequence joins TRBV3-1 and TRBJ1-5; D unclear. This CDR3 contains 11 residues. The ends were cut back, 0 bases at V and 15 bases at J, with 9 bases in the middle. Germline-derived CDR1 and CDR2 are LGHDT and YNNKEL (reference sequence). The CDR3 loop reads CASSQDDLLHF. The CDR3 DNA is TGTGCCAGCAGCCAAGACGACCTGTTGCATTTT. The full variable domain, rest sourced from reference TRBV3-1 and TRBJ1-5, is DTAVSQTPKYLVTQMGNDKSIKCEQNLGHDTMYWYKQDSKKFLKIMFSYNNKELIINETVPNRFSPKSPDKAHLNLHINSLELGDSAVYFCASSQDDLLHFGDGTRLSIL.

The V and J genes are TRBV6-2 or TRBV6-3 and TRBJ2-1; 8 nucleotides line up with TRBD2. Trimming removed 0 bases from V and 7 bases from J; junction bases left unmatched: 8. Germline V gene lookup returns CDR1 MNHEY and CDR2 SVGEGT. The CDR3 has 16 residues. CDR3 nucleotide sequence: TGTGCCAGCAGTTACTCGACGGCGGGGGGAGGTAATGAGCAGTTCTTC. Translated: CASSYSTAGGGNEQFF.

CDR3 loop: CASSLARLAGSSTDTQYF. Written as DNA, the CDR3 is TGTGCCAGCAGCTTGGCCCGACTAGCGGGGTCTAGCACAGATACGCAGTATTTT. The chain links TRBV5-4 to TRBJ2-3; 11 bases are shared with TRBD2. CDR3 length: 18 amino acids. The germline V gene encodes CDR1 SGHNT and CDR2 YYREEE (reference sequence). V was clipped by 0 bases and J by 0 bases; unmatched bases: 6.

The chain links TRBV7-6 to TRBJ2-3, with TRBD1 matching over 7 bases. CDR1 is SGHVS, CDR2 FNYEAQ, per germline. J gave up 2 bases and V 5 bases, and 16 bases lay outside the gene matches. The CDR3 is 18 amino acids. CDR3 DNA sequence: TGTGCCAGCAGCCCCCTATCAGGGCAGGGGACAGCCACAGATACGCAGTATTTT. Translating gives CASSPLSGQGTATDTQYF.

This clonotype was recorded a few times. V gene TRBV4-1 combines with J gene TRBJ2-5; TRBD1 or TRBD2 may be the D gene (5 bases each). The length of the CDR3 is 16 residues. CDR1 and CDR2 (germline): MGHRA, YSYEKL. The germline V and J ends were trimmed by 0 bases and 1 base, with 12 bases remaining between them. As DNA, the CDR3 is TGCGCCAGCAGCCAAGAGGGGACGGGAATCCAAGAGACCCAGTACTTC. Its protein is CASSQEGTGIQETQYF.

V and J are TRBV2 and TRBJ2-7; D perhaps matches TRBD2 (5 bases). The CDR3 is 13 residues long. V gave up 6 bases and J gave up 7 bases, with 16 bases separating them. Germline CDR1 SNHLY, CDR2 FYNNEI. The chain's CDR3 is CASSESAPGEQYF. CDR3 DNA: TGTGCCAGCAGCGAATCGGCCCCGGGGGAGCAGTACTTC.

This chain links TRBV15 with TRBJ2-5, with D maybe TRBD1 (5 bases). CDR1 and CDR2 from the germline V gene are LNHNV and YYDKDF (reference sequence). The CDR3 runs 14 residues. Trimming took off 3 bases at V and 4 bases at J, with 12 bases between the two ends. CDR3 nucleotide sequence: TGTGCCACCAGCAGGTTGGGGCCAGGAGAGACCCAGTACTTC. Protein product: CATSRLGPGETQYF.

This clonotype was seen only a few times. The chain links TRBV19 to TRBJ2-2; D may match TRBD1 or TRBD2 (5 bases each). CDR1 and CDR2 (germline): LNHDA, SQIVND (reference sequence). The CDR3 length is 14 residues. V dropped 5 bases and J dropped 2 bases, with 9 bases sitting between them. For the CDR3, the DNA is TGTGCCAGTAGTTCGGGGCCAAACACCGGGGAGCTGTTTTTT. This gives the protein CASSSGPNTGELFF.

This clonotype has a single count. V and J are TRBV30 and TRBJ2-7, with D possibly matching TRBD2 (6 bases). Germline lookup yields CDR1 GTSNPN and CDR2 SVGIG (reference sequence). Between the trimmed V and J ends, which lost 0 bases and 6 bases, there was a span of 21 bases. CDR3 length: 16 residues. CDR3 bases: TGTGCCTGGAGTGTACACCGACTAGTCCGCCTCGGCGAGCAGTACTTC. Protein: CAWSVHRLVRLGEQYF.

The V call is TRBV19, the J call TRBJ2-7; D remains ambiguous. Germline V gives CDR1 LNHDA, CDR2 SQIVND (reference sequence). The CDR3 covers 14 residues. Trimming took off 1 base at V and 0 bases at J, with 7 bases between the two ends. CDR3 bases: TGTGCCAGTAGTATAGGCCCACTCTCCTACGAGCAGTACTTC. The encoded protein is CASSIGPLSYEQYF.

The chain is built from TRBV3-1 and TRBJ2-1; D uncertain. CDR1 LGHDT and CDR2 YNNKEL come from the germline V gene (reference sequence). V was clipped by 1 base and J by 8 bases, with 12 bases between them. The CDR3 is made up of 14 amino acids. DNA of the CDR3: TGTGCCAGCAGCCAAGGACTCTTACGGGATGAGCAGTTCTTC. It is translated as CASSQGLLRDEQFF.

This clonotype appeared a single time. The gene calls are TRBV9 and TRBJ2-3; 9 nucleotides line up with TRBD2. Germline CDR1 reads SGDLS; CDR2 reads YYNGEE. After removal of 4 bases from V and 2 bases from J, the junction contained 5 bases not matched to a gene. The CDR3 is 15 residues long. DNA for the CDR3: TGTGCCAGCAGCCCGAGACTAGCGGACACAGATACGCAGTATTTT. Translated: CASSPRLADTDTQYF. Together with reference TRBV9 and TRBJ2-3, the CDR3 gives the full variable domain: DSGVTQTPKHLITATGQRVTLRCSPRSGDLSVYWYQQSLDQGLQFLIQYYNGEERAKGNILERFSAQQFPDLHSELNLSSLELGDSALYFCASSPRLADTDTQYFGPGTRLTVL.

This sequence joins TRBV6-1 and TRBJ2-1, with TRBD2 matching 14 bases. The CDR3 is 15 amino acids. V lost 10 bases to trimming and J lost 13 bases; unmatched junction nucleotides: 15. The germline V gene encodes CDR1 MNHNS and CDR2 SASEGT. The CDR3, as DNA: TGTGCCACCTCACCGGGACTAGCGGGGGTTCAAAACCAGTTCTTC. As protein: CATSPGLAGVQNQFF.

This chain uses TRBV6-1 with TRBJ2-3; 9 bases align to TRBD2. The V gene end was trimmed by 5 bases and the J gene end by 0 bases; junction bases not matched to a gene: 9. The CDR3 has 17 residues. Germline V gives CDR1 MNHNS, CDR2 SASEGT. CDR3 sequence (DNA): TGTGCCAGCAGTCGAACGACTAGCGGCTCTAGCACAGATACGCAGTATTTT. Protein product: CASSRTTSGSSTDTQYF.

In nucleotides, the CDR3 is TGTGCCTGGGGAGTTATGGGGGGCGGAAGCGTTGAAGCTTTCTTT. Translation gives CAWGVMGGGSVEAFF. The rearrangement uses TRBV30 and TRBJ1-1; D is perhaps TRBD1 (6 bases). V dropped 5 bases and J dropped 7 bases, with 23 bases sitting between them. This CDR3 comprises 15 residues. The V gene's germline CDR1 is GTSNPN and CDR2 SVGIG (reference sequence).

The CDR3 sequence: CASRSTGGNQPQHF. The CDR3 region has the DNA TGTGCCAGCAGGTCGACAGGGGGCAATCAGCCCCAGCATTTT. J is TRBJ1-5 and V is TRBV12-3 or TRBV12-4, with 8 bases matching TRBD1. With 6 bases clipped from V and 2 bases from J, the junction kept 3 bases outside the gene matches. The CDR3 extends over 14 amino acids.

V and J are TRBV30 and TRBJ1-6, with D possibly being TRBD1 (5 bases). Germline lookup yields CDR1 GTSNPN and CDR2 SVGIG (reference sequence). The CDR3 runs 14 residues. V was cut by 2 bases and J by 8 bases, with 13 bases left in between. CDR3 in DNA: TGTGCCTGGAGTCCAACTTTGGGGGATTCACCCCTCCACTTT. Translating gives CAWSPTLGDSPLHF.

This clonotype was seen a handful of times. The chain has TRBV6-5 and TRBJ2-3, with D possibly matching TRBD2 (6 bases). Germline V gene data show CDR1 as MNHEY and CDR2 as SVGAGI. V gave up 2 bases and J gave up 2 bases, with 8 bases separating them. This CDR3 region has 14 residues. CDR3 sequence reads: CASSYGGNTDTQYF. In nucleotides, the CDR3 is TGTGCCAGCAGTTACGGGGGGAACACAGATACGCAGTATTTT.

V is TRBV6-5 and J is TRBJ2-7; 9 positions agree with TRBD1. The V gene's germline CDR1 is MNHEY and CDR2 SVGAGI. V trimming: 0 bases; J trimming: 3 bases; junction bases outside the gene matches: 12. The CDR3 length is 18 residues. The CDR3 region is CASSYSMPGTGTIYEQYF. The CDR3, as DNA: TGTGCCAGCAGTTACTCGATGCCCGGGACAGGGACTATCTACGAGCAGTACTTC.

V usage is TRBV28 and J usage is TRBJ1-3; no clear D. The germline gives CDR1 MDHEN, CDR2 SYDVKM. The CDR3 spans 12 residues. The germline V and J ends were trimmed by 8 bases and 4 bases, with 9 bases remaining between them. In DNA form, the CDR3 reads TGTGCCAGCCTGGGCGCCGGAAACACCATATATTTT. Translating it yields CASLGAGNTIYF.

V and J are TRBV18 and TRBJ1-6, with 8 bases identical to TRBD1. The CDR3 contains 12 residues. Germline-derived CDR1 and CDR2 are KGHSH and LQKENI. V shed 4 bases and J 14 bases; nucleotides not matched to a gene: 4. CDR3 DNA sequence: TGTGCCAGCTCACTGGACAGGGATTCCCTCCACTTT. Translated: CASSLDRDSLHF.

The rearrangement joins TRBV5-1 to TRBJ2-1, with a weak D call TRBD1 (5 bases). Germline assignment: CDR1 SGHRS and CDR2 YFSETQ. V gave up 4 bases and J gave up 5 bases, with 10 bases separating them. This CDR3 is 13 amino acids long. The DNA of the CDR3 is TGCGCCAGCAGCCCTGGGGCCCACAATGAGCAGTTCTTC. Its translation is CASSPGAHNEQFF.